This T cell receptor beta chain was recovered during a study of glioma-infiltrating T cells. The study's findings and limits: Very few CDR3 sequences were shared between tissue and blood. Gliomas, especially low-grade, showed above-expected tissue-blood divergence; non-neoplastic patients showed below.

CDR1 and CDR2 from the germline V gene are SGHTA and FQGNSA. This CDR3 region has 12 residues. Trimming left V 2 bases short and J 4 bases short, with 5 bases between. At least ten counts were recorded for this clonotype. Its target is not known. Using RNA template, CDR3s of TCR alpha and beta were amplified with iRepertoire arm-PCR. For one-step reverse transcription and amplification, about 90-400 ng of tissue mRNA or PBMC total RNA was used. TCRdb processed the multiplex PCR reads anew with MiXCR; each CDR3 protein has one entry. The sample gives roughly 100,000 distinct CDR3 sequences, 25% to 30% of which show up once; less than 55% is in the top ten.

The chain is built from TRBV7-2 and TRBJ2-5; D is ambiguous. Source material: glioma tissue, nonneoplastic brain tissue, or PBMCs (not recorded which). The sequence derives from a human donor with low-grade glioma or glioblastoma, undergoing nonglioma brain surgery, or in good health (not recorded which). The CDR3 nucleotides read TGTGCCAGCAGCTTATACCGAGAGACCCAGTACTTC. Translation: CASSLYRETQYF. Supplemented by reference TRBV7-2 and TRBJ2-5, the full variable domain reads GAGVSQSPSNKVTEKGKDVELRCDPISGHTALYWYRQSLGQGLEFLIYFQGNSAPDKSGLPSDRFSAERTGGSVSTLTIQRTQQEDSAVYLCASSLYRETQYFGPGTRLLVL.